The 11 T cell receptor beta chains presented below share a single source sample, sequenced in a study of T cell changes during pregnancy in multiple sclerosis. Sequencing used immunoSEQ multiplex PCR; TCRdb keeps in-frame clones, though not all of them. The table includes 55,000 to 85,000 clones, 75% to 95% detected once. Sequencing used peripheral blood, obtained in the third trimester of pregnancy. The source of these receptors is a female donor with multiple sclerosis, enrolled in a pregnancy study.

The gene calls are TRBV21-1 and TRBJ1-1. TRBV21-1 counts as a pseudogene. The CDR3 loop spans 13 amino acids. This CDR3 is CASSKEWRGEAFF. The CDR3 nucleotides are TGTGCCAGCAGCAAAGAGTGGAGGGGAGAGGCTTTCTTT.

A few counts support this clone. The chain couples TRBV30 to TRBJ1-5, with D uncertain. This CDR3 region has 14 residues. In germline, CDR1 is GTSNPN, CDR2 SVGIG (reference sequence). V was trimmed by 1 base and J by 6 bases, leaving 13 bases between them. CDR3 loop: CAWSETVRGQPQHF. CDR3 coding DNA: TGTGCCTGGAGTGAGACCGTGCGGGGTCAGCCCCAGCATTTT.

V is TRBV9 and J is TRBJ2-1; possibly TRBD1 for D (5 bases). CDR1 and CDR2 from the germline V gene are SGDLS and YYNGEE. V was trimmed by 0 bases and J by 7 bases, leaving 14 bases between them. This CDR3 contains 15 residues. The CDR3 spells CASSVGGAGSNEQFF. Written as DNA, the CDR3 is TGTGCCAGCAGCGTAGGAGGTGCAGGGTCGAATGAGCAGTTCTTC.

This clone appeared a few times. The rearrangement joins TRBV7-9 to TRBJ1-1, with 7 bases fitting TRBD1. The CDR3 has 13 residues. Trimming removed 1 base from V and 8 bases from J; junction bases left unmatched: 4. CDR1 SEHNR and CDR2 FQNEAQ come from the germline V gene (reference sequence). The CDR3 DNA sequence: TGTGCCAGCAGCTTAGGAGGACAGGTCGAAGCTTTCTTT. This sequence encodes CASSLGGQVEAFF. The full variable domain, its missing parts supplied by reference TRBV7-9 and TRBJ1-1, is DTGVSQNPRHKITKRGQNVTFRCDPISEHNRLYWYRQTLGQGPEFLTYFQNEAQLEKSRLLSDRFSAERPKGSFSTLEIQRTEQGDSAMYLCASSLGGQVEAFFGQGTRLTVV.

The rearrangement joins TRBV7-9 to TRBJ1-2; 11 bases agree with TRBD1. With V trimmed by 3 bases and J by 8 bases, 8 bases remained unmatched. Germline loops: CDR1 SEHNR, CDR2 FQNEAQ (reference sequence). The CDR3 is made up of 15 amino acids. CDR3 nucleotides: TGTGCCAGCAGCTTCGGTGGGACAGGGGGAGTCGGCTACACCTTC. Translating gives CASSFGGTGGVGYTF.

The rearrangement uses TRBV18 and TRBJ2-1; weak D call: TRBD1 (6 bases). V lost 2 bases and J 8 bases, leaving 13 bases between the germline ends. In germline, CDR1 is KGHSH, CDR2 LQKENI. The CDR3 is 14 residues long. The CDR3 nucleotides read TGTGCCAGCTCACCAGGGGGCGCGAGGGATGAGCAGTTCTTC. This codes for CASSPGGARDEQFF.

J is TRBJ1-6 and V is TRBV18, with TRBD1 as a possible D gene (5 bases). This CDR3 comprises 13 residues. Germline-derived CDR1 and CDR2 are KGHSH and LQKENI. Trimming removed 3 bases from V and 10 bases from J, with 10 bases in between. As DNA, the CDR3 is TGTGCCAGCTCACCCAACGGGGGATCACCCCTCCACTTT. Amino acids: CASSPNGGSPLHF.

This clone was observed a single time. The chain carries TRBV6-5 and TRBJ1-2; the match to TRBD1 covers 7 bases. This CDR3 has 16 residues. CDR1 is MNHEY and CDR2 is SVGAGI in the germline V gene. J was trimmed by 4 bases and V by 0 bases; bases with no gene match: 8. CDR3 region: CASSYSGTEILYGYTF. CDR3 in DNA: TGTGCCAGCAGTTACTCTGGGACAGAGATACTCTATGGCTACACCTTC.

The CDR3 reads CASSQGTGLQHF. CDR3 coding DNA: TGTGCCAGCAGCCAAGGGACAGGACTCCAGCATTTT. The chain carries TRBV14 and TRBJ1-5; 7 positions match TRBD1. The CDR3 spans 12 residues. Germline CDR1 SGHDN, CDR2 FVKESK. The V and J ends lost 1 base and 12 bases, in that order; junction bases with no gene match: 3. Filled out from reference TRBV14 and TRBJ1-5, the complete variable domain reads EAGVTQFPSHSVIEKGQTVTLRCDPISGHDNLYWYRRVMGKEIKFLLHFVKESKQDESGMPNNRFLAERTGGTYSTLKVQPAELEDSGVYFCASSQGTGLQHFGDGTRLSIL.

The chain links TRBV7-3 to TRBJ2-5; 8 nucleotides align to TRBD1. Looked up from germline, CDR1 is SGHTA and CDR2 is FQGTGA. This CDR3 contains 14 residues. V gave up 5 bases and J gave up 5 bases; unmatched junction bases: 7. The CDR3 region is CASSLSTGDETQYF. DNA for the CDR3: TGTGCCAGCAGCCTTTCGACAGGGGACGAGACCCAGTACTTC.

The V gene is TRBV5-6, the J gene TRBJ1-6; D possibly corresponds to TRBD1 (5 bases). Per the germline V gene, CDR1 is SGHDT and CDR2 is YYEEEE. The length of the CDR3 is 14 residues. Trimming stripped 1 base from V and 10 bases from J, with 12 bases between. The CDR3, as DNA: TGTGCCAGCAGCTTGAGGCAGGGTCGATCACCCCTCCACTTT. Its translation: CASSLRQGRSPLHF.